The rows below give T cell receptor beta chains drawn from one sample of a study of T cell responses to AZD1222 COVID-19 vaccine. Only in-frame clones appear in the TCRdb table, and some are missing; sequencing was by immunoSEQ multiplex PCR. The sample comprises 150,000 to 200,000 clones, roughly nine tenths of which are singletons, and about 2.5% rests with the top ten. The material sequenced was peripheral blood, taken on day 0 of AZD1222 vaccination. The source of these receptors is an adult in good health. Each CDR3 is given with its conserved first and last residue. A D gene is named only where the DNA matches it firmly. Clone size, where shown, is once, few, many, or a class for clones that have expanded.

j_gene: TRBJ1-6; abundance: -; v_gene: TRBV29-1; d_gene: -; CDR3nt: TGCAGCGTCCCTGGACAGTCACCAAATTCACCCCTCCACTTT; CDR3aa: CSVPGQSPNSPLHF
j_gene: TRBJ2-1; abundance: -; v_gene: TRBV29-1; d_gene: TRBD2; CDR3nt: TGCAGGCCCCGGGGGAGCGGGGGGGTCGACAATGAGCAGTTCTTC; CDR3aa: CRPRGSGGVDNEQFF
j_gene: TRBJ1-1; abundance: -; v_gene: TRBV10-3; d_gene: -; CDR3nt: TGTGCCATCGGTACCCCGGGACTCAGGAACACTGAAGCTTTCTTT; CDR3aa: CAIGTPGLRNTEAFF
j_gene: TRBJ1-1; abundance: -; v_gene: TRBV3-1/TRBV3-2; d_gene: TRBD1; CDR3nt: TGTGCCAGCAGCCAAGATTTAAGGATGACAGGGGTGGCTTTCTTT; CDR3aa: CASSQDLRMTGVAFF
j_gene: TRBJ2-5; abundance: -; v_gene: TRBV6-5; d_gene: -; CDR3nt: TGTGCCAGCAGTTACGGGGGTTTGGAGACCCAGTACTTC; CDR3aa: CASSYGGLETQYF
j_gene: TRBJ2-3; abundance: -; v_gene: TRBV11-3; d_gene: -; CDR3nt: TGTGCCAGCAGCCCGGGACTCTCCACAGATACGCAGTATTTT; CDR3aa: CASSPGLSTDTQYF
j_gene: TRBJ2-1; abundance: -; v_gene: TRBV3-1/TRBV3-2; d_gene: -; CDR3nt: TGTGCCAGCAGCCCACTCGGACGCCCCTCCTACAATGAGCAGTTCTTC; CDR3aa: CASSPLGRPSYNEQFF
j_gene: TRBJ1-2; abundance: once; v_gene: TRBV3-1/TRBV3-2; d_gene: -; CDR3nt: TGTGCCAGCAGCCAAGAACGGGGCTACACCTTC; CDR3aa: CASSQERGYTF
j_gene: TRBJ2-1; abundance: -; v_gene: TRBV7-8; d_gene: -; CDR3nt: TGTGCCAGCAGCCCCGTGGCAGGGCAGGATGAGCAGTTCTTC; CDR3aa: CASSPVAGQDEQFF
j_gene: TRBJ1-2; abundance: -; v_gene: TRBV5-4; d_gene: -; CDR3nt: TGTGCCAGCAGCTTGGACAGGTGGGATTATGGCTACACCTTC; CDR3aa: CASSLDRWDYGYTF
j_gene: TRBJ2-5; abundance: -; v_gene: TRBV11-2; d_gene: -; CDR3nt: TGTGCCAGCAGCTTAGTTCCAGGGGTGACGGAGACCCAGTACTTC; CDR3aa: CASSLVPGVTETQYF
j_gene: TRBJ1-1; abundance: -; v_gene: TRBV29-1; d_gene: -; CDR3nt: TGCAGCGTTGAAGATGATTTCGGAAAGGGGGTCACTGAAGCTTTCTTT; CDR3aa: CSVEDDFGKGVTEAFF
j_gene: TRBJ2-3; abundance: -; v_gene: TRBV5-1; d_gene: -; CDR3nt: TGCGCCAGCAGCTTGGGGGAGAATACGCAGTATTTT; CDR3aa: CASSLGENTQYF
j_gene: TRBJ1-2; abundance: -; v_gene: TRBV27; d_gene: -; CDR3nt: TGTGCCAGCAGTTTCCGAACCGATTATGGCTACACCTTC; CDR3aa: CASSFRTDYGYTF
j_gene: TRBJ2-3; abundance: -; v_gene: TRBV7-9; d_gene: -; CDR3nt: TGTGCCAGCAGCTCCGGGGGACAGATCACAGATACGCAGTATTTT; CDR3aa: CASSSGGQITDTQYF
j_gene: TRBJ2-3; abundance: -; v_gene: TRBV2; d_gene: -; CDR3nt: TGTGCCAGCAGTGCCGGGACTCATAGCACAGATACGCAGTATTTT; CDR3aa: CASSAGTHSTDTQYF
j_gene: TRBJ1-5; abundance: few; v_gene: TRBV10-1; d_gene: -; CDR3nt: TGCGCCAGCAGTGACGGAGGGAGCGGTAATCAGCCCCAGCATTTT; CDR3aa: CASSDGGSGNQPQHF
j_gene: TRBJ2-3; abundance: -; v_gene: TRBV7-9; d_gene: -; CDR3nt: TGTGCCAGCAGCATGGCCCCCACAGATACGCAGTATTTT; CDR3aa: CASSMAPTDTQYF
j_gene: TRBJ1-1; abundance: -; v_gene: TRBV19; d_gene: TRBD1; CDR3nt: TGTGCCAGTAGCTTGGGGACAGGGGTGGACACTGAAGCTTTCTTT; CDR3aa: CASSLGTGVDTEAFF
j_gene: TRBJ2-7; abundance: -; v_gene: TRBV3-1/TRBV3-2; d_gene: -; CDR3nt: TGTGCCAGCAGCCAAACCGGGTCCTTTAGCTACGAGCAGTACTTC; CDR3aa: CASSQTGSFSYEQYF
j_gene: TRBJ2-6; abundance: -; v_gene: TRBV3-1/TRBV3-2; d_gene: -; CDR3nt: TGTGCCAGCAGCTACAGCTCTGGGGCCAACGTCCTGACTTTC; CDR3aa: CASSYSSGANVLTF
j_gene: TRBJ2-7; abundance: few; v_gene: TRBV15; d_gene: TRBD2; CDR3nt: TGTGCCACCAGCAGACCTGGACTAGCGGCCTACGAGCAGTACTTC; CDR3aa: CATSRPGLAAYEQYF
j_gene: TRBJ1-5; abundance: -; v_gene: TRBV30; d_gene: -; CDR3nt: TGTGCCTGGAGACTTCAAGGGGCGAACAATCAGCCCCAGCATTTT; CDR3aa: CAWRLQGANNQPQHF
j_gene: TRBJ2-1; abundance: -; v_gene: TRBV1; d_gene: -; CDR3nt: TGCACCATGTTGGGTGAGCAGTTCTTC; CDR3aa: CTMLGEQFF
j_gene: TRBJ2-2; abundance: -; v_gene: TRBV27; d_gene: -; CDR3nt: TGTGCCAGCAGTGAACACTACGGGGCCATCACCGGGGAGCTGTTTTTT; CDR3aa: CASSEHYGAITGELFF
j_gene: TRBJ2-7; abundance: -; v_gene: TRBV19; d_gene: -; CDR3nt: TGTGCCAGCAGCGGAATTGGGGATCGGGAGCAGTACTTC; CDR3aa: CASSGIGDREQYF
j_gene: TRBJ1-1; abundance: once; v_gene: TRBV7-9; d_gene: -; CDR3nt: TGTGCCAGCAGCCCCCAGACTTACACTGAAGCTTTCTTT; CDR3aa: CASSPQTYTEAFF
j_gene: TRBJ2-7; abundance: -; v_gene: TRBV7-9; d_gene: -; CDR3nt: TGTGCCAGCACCTCTATATTGGACTCATACTACGAGCAGTACTTC; CDR3aa: CASTSILDSYYEQYF